This T cell receptor (beta chain) came from a study of siplizumab effects on memory and regulatory T cells. Overall study findings and caveats: There was no confirmation of the suppressive function of proliferating Tregs from siplizumab cultures.

Only in-frame clones appear in the TCRdb table, and some are missing; sequencing was by immunoSEQ multiplex PCR. The table lists around 100,000 clones, 94% of them singletons, with roughly 0.62% in the top ten. Germline values: CDR1 MNHEY, CDR2 SMNVEV (reference sequence). V lost 5 bases and J lost 0, with 17 bases in between. The CDR3 totals 17 residues. Notes on this clone: Its antigen remains unknown.

The sequenced material came from Tregs sorted from blood. The receptor was derived from a human donor in good health. The chain uses TRBV27 and TRBJ2-1; D is unclear. CDR3 loop: CASSPVKGITSYNEQFF. In DNA, the CDR3 is TGTGCCAGCAGTCCAGTTAAGGGTATTACCTCCTACAATGAGCAGTTCTTC.